The T cell receptor (beta chain) under discussion was sequenced for a study of CD8 T cells in Susac syndrome (dated by TCRdb to between 2017 and 2020). As for the study more broadly: Whether CD8+ T cell activation and differentiation in Susac syndrome was antigen driven was tested using repertoire sequencing. CD8+ T cell repertoire clonality was compared between some 12 healthy donors, approximately 14 Susac syndrome patients and 15 multiple sclerosis patients. Summary of the overall study and its limitations: The number of individuals in the TCR sequencing and HLA analysis was recognized as being relatively small.

This clonotype was detected a few times. Its antigen is not yet known. Base qualities are missing; no much larger clone stands one base away. RNA was extracted using the RNeasy kit, and about 0.5 to 1 microgram was reverse transcribed with random hexamers. The immunoSEQ multiplex PCR assay, covering 54 Vbeta and 13 Jbeta segments, was used to amplify TCR beta CDR3 regions. Bias from PCR amplification was corrected by using a synthetic template baseline for primer optimization and for computational correction. The study's own analysis went as follows. Reads were annotated to V, D and J genes according to IMGT and were analyzed with immunoSEQ Analyzer, with only productive sequences retained. Clonality was calculated as one minus the Shannon entropy normalized by log2 of the number of productive unique sequences. For each patient and control, public and private clones were evaluated among the 100 most prevalent clones. Clones were defined as Susac-specific when absent from the healthy and MS cohorts, from fewer than 1,200 published viral clones and from other ImmuneACCESS disease sequences. The raw public reads went through TCRdb reprocessing: fastp at Q25, MiXCR clone calling, in-frame beta chains kept. Rows are unified per CDR3 protein, each entry keeping the most common DNA and genes. TCRdb, rather than the study authors, made the V and J calls. The sample table shows some 260,000 distinct CDR3 sequences, and 85% are seen once. Jointly, the top ten make up over 0.1% of the sample.

The trim is 2 bases for V and 5 bases for J, with a gap of 8 bases between the germline ends. The CDR3 starts with the cysteine, ends with the phenylalanine, and has 13 residues. Just the 39-base CDR3 DNA is kept, in frame starting at base 1. The germline V gene gives CDR1 as SGHRS and CDR2 as YFSETQ. Peripheral blood CD8+ and CD4+ T cells from healthy donors, Susac syndrome patients and multiple sclerosis patients were profiled by high-throughput TCR beta sequencing. Treatment-naive patients with stable or active relapsing-remitting disease fulfilling revised McDonald criteria were used as multiple sclerosis controls. CD8+ TEMRA cells were enriched by FACS, while bulk CD8+ and CD4+ T cells were purified by magnetic negative isolation. Blood was collected in EDTA tubes and processed within 24 hours, with PBMCs isolated through density gradient centrifugation. PBMCs intended for TCR sequencing were cryopreserved in liquid nitrogen and thawed later in a water bath at 37 degrees C. Purity of sorted or isolated CD4+, CD8+ and CD8+ TEMRA cells was at least 90%.

This sequence was found in a human donor with multiple sclerosis. The chain is assembled from TRBV5-1 and TRBJ2-1; perhaps TRBD1 is the D gene, with 5 bases matching. Source material: CD8+ T cells from PBMCs. The CDR3 here reads CASSFKTDNEQFF. The nucleotides read TGCGCCAGCAGCTTCAAGACAGACAATGAGCAGTTCTTC.